One and the same sample provided the 20 T cell receptor beta chains below, sequenced in a study of cytomegalovirus exposure and HLA in healthy donors (TCRdb year 2017). Receptors were amplified or captured by the immunoSEQ multiplex PCR assay. For the multiplex PCR, a mixture combining 60 forward primers for TCR Vbeta segments and 13 reverse primers for TCR Jbeta segments was used. Imported from immuneACCESS, the table was reduced by TCRdb to in-frame sequences with V and J called. These copies leave out some clones; in studies compared against another copy, an unresolved V gene accounts for under half, and the cause of the remainder is not known. Per the sample table, the count is approximately 30,000 clones. In total, the top ten clones hold under 6% of the sample. The sample comprised PBMCs. These receptors originate from a woman in her 40s in good health and CMV-seropositive.

The chain carries TRBV21-1 and TRBJ2-7; TRBD1 is taken as the D call from the table, unchecked against the DNA. TRBV21-1 is reported as a pseudogene. This CDR3 comprises 16 residues. The CDR3 region is CASSNRGLFSYYEQYF. CDR3 DNA sequence: TGTGCCAGCAGCAACAGGGGGTTGTTCTCATACTACGAGCAGTACTTC.

V gene TRBV19 combines with J gene TRBJ2-7; 7 bases match TRBD1. J lost 2 bases, V lost 5 bases, and 6 bases had no gene match. The CDR3 spans 14 residues. In germline, CDR1 is LNHDA, CDR2 SQIVND (reference sequence). CDR3 residues: CASSFRDRAYEQYF. In nucleotides, the CDR3 is TGTGCCAGTAGTTTCCGGGACAGAGCCTACGAGCAGTACTTC.

The chain joins TRBV2 to TRBJ2-1, with 9 bases aligning to TRBD2. The CDR3 spans 16 residues. Per germline, CDR1 SNHLY and CDR2 FYNNEI. The junction had 11 bases not matched to a gene; V was cut back by 4 bases and J by 7 bases. CDR3 protein: CASSGLNSGRENEQFF. Written as DNA, the CDR3 is TGTGCCAGCAGTGGCCTGAATAGCGGGAGAGAGAATGAGCAGTTCTTC.

The rearrangement joins TRBV18 to TRBJ2-7; 9 bases line up with TRBD1. Trimming cost V 3 bases and J 2 bases; bases outside gene matches: 5. The CDR3 runs to 15 residues. Germline V gene data show CDR1 as KGHSH and CDR2 as LQKENI. CDR3 nucleotides: TGTGCCAGCTCACCCCCGGGACAGGGCCCCTACGAGCAGTACTTC. Residues: CASSPPGQGPYEQYF.

The V gene is TRBV19, the J gene TRBJ2-1, with D hard to call. Germline-derived CDR1 and CDR2 are LNHDA and SQIVND (reference sequence). The length of the CDR3 is 13 residues. V was pared by 5 bases and J by 8 bases, with 13 bases between. The CDR3 spells CASSAAGLHEQFF. The CDR3 bases are TGTGCCAGTAGTGCCGCCGGGTTACATGAGCAGTTCTTC.

This chain connects TRBV27 to TRBJ2-7; no definite D call. CDR1 and CDR2 (germline): MNHEY, SMNVEV (reference sequence). V was clipped by 6 bases and J by 0 bases, with 6 bases between them. The CDR3 runs 12 residues. The CDR3 DNA follows: TGTGCCAGCAGCCCTAGCTCCTACGAGCAGTACTTC. Translation gives CASSPSSYEQYF.

This sequence joins TRBV27 and TRBJ2-5, with 15 bases fitting TRBD2. The CDR3 is 18 residues long. CDR1 is MNHEY and CDR2 is SMNVEV in the germline V gene (reference sequence). The V gene end was trimmed by 6 bases and the J gene end by 1 base; junction bases not matched to a gene: 9. CDR3: CASRIGTSGRTSQETQYF. In nucleotides, the CDR3 is TGTGCCAGCAGAATCGGGACTAGCGGGAGGACCTCCCAAGAGACCCAGTACTTC.

V usage is TRBV30 and J usage is TRBJ2-1, with D maybe TRBD2 (5 bases). Germline lookup yields CDR1 GTSNPN and CDR2 SVGIG (reference sequence). V lost 4 bases to trimming and J lost 6 bases, with 19 bases between them. CDR3 length: 15 residues. The CDR3: CAWTLRGGWGNEQFF. In nucleotides, the CDR3 is TGTGCCTGGACCCTACGAGGCGGGTGGGGCAATGAGCAGTTCTTC.

The CDR3 DNA reads TGTGCCAGCAGTGGGCGGATCCTACCGGAGACCCAGTACTTC. This codes for CASSGRILPETQYF. V usage is TRBV6-1 and J usage is TRBJ2-5; the D is unclear. The germline CDR1 and CDR2 sequences are MNHNS and SASEGT. V was shortened by 4 bases and J by 5 bases, with 14 bases between the two germline ends. CDR3 length: 14 residues.

This chain connects TRBV29-1 to TRBJ2-5; possible D gene TRBD1, 5 bases. Germline CDR1 and CDR2: SQVTM and ANQGSEA. The CDR3 loop spans 12 amino acids. Trimming shortened V by 8 bases and J by 4 bases, and 14 bases separated the two germline ends. As DNA, the CDR3 is TGCAGCTCCGGACCCAGGGTAGAGACCCAGTACTTC. This codes for CSSGPRVETQYF.

The rearrangement joins TRBV14 to TRBJ2-5; 7 bases map to TRBD2. V lost 0 bases and J lost 4; bases outside the gene matches: 8. Germline loops: CDR1 SGHDN, CDR2 FVKESK. The CDR3 is 16 amino acids. The DNA of the CDR3 is TGTGCCAGCAGCCAAGATCCCCCCGGGAGGCGAGAGACCCAGTACTTC. Translation gives CASSQDPPGRRETQYF.

V usage is TRBV6-5 and J usage is TRBJ2-7; TRBD1 matches at 7 bases. Trimming removed 4 bases from V and 2 bases from J; junction bases left unmatched: 11. The germline V gene has CDR1 MNHEY and CDR2 SVGAGI. The CDR3 covers 16 residues. CDR3 in amino acids: CASSSSAGTAPYEQYF. Written as DNA, the CDR3 is TGTGCCAGCAGTTCCAGCGCCGGGACAGCCCCCTACGAGCAGTACTTC.

V is TRBV4-1 and J is TRBJ1-5; weak D call: TRBD1 (6 bases). Trimming removed 1 base from V and 5 bases from J, with 9 bases in between. The V gene's germline CDR1 is MGHRA and CDR2 YSYEKL. The CDR3 spans 14 residues. CDR3 in amino acids: CASSQVGAHQPQHF. CDR3 nucleotides: TGCGCCAGCAGCCAAGTGGGGGCCCATCAGCCCCAGCATTTT.

The rearrangement links TRBV18 to TRBJ1-4; tentative D call: TRBD1 (6 bases). Per germline, CDR1 KGHSH and CDR2 LQKENI. CDR3 length: 17 amino acids. Trimming stripped 5 bases from V and 1 base from J, with 17 bases between. CDR3 residues: CASSAGVIGGTNEKLFF. Here the CDR3 DNA reads TGTGCCAGCTCAGCAGGGGTTATCGGCGGAACTAATGAAAAACTGTTTTTT. The full variable domain, with the rest looked up from reference TRBV18 and TRBJ1-4, is NAGVMQNPRHLVRRRGQEARLRCSPMKGHSHVYWYRQLPEEGLKFMVYLQKENIIDESGMPKERFSAEFPKEGPSILRIQQVVRGDSAAYFCASSAGVIGGTNEKLFFGSGTQLSVL.

The rearrangement uses TRBV18 and TRBJ2-7; D perhaps matches TRBD1 (5 bases). The V gene's germline CDR1 is KGHSH and CDR2 LQKENI. Trimming took off 5 bases at V and 1 base at J, with 12 bases between the two ends. This CDR3 comprises 14 residues. The CDR3 sequence: CASSVDTISYEQYF. The CDR3 nucleotides read TGTGCCAGCTCAGTGGACACCATATCCTACGAGCAGTACTTC.

The chain links TRBV15 to TRBJ1-4; no definite D call. The CDR3 has 15 residues. Germline lookup yields CDR1 LNHNV and CDR2 YYDKDF (reference sequence). Trimming removed 2 bases at V and 8 bases at J, with 15 bases between. The DNA of the CDR3 is TGTGCCACCAGCAGATCAGTGATCCCGGGGGAAAAACTGTTTTTT. Its translation: CATSRSVIPGEKLFF. Based on the CDR3 plus reference TRBV15 and TRBJ1-4, the full variable domain is DAMVIQNPRYQVTQFGKPVTLSCSQTLNHNVMYWYQQKSSQAPKLLFHYYDKDFNNEADTPDNFQSRRPNTSFCFLDIRSPGLGDTAMYLCATSRSVIPGEKLFFGSGTQLSVL.

The CDR3 loop is CAISTDAGAGEETQYF. The CDR3 DNA is TGTGCCATCAGTACTGACGCGGGGGCGGGAGAAGAGACCCAGTACTTC. The rearrangement links TRBV10-3 to TRBJ2-5; the D gene is possibly TRBD2 (7 bases). The CDR3 contains 16 residues. The germline V and J ends were trimmed by 5 bases and 3 bases, with 19 bases remaining between them. Germline values: CDR1 ENHRY, CDR2 SYGVKD.

The chain has TRBV7-2 and TRBJ2-1; 12 nucleotides match TRBD2. V dropped 2 bases and J dropped 8; count of bases not matched to a gene: 7. Germline-derived CDR1 and CDR2 are SGHTA and FQGNSA. This CDR3 region has 16 residues. CDR3 residues: CASSLYPSGRGYEQFF. CDR3 in DNA: TGTGCCAGCAGCTTATACCCTAGCGGGAGGGGATATGAGCAGTTCTTC.

The rearrangement uses TRBV30 and TRBJ1-3, with D possibly matching TRBD1 (6 bases). The CDR3 has 13 amino acids. Between the trimmed V and J ends, which lost 3 bases and 0 bases, there was a span of 6 bases. Germline V CDR1 and CDR2: GTSNPN, SVGIG (reference sequence). DNA of the CDR3: TGTGCCTGGAGAGGGGGCTCTGGAAACACCATATATTTT. This sequence encodes CAWRGGSGNTIYF.

As to this clone: This sample also contains other DNA sequences that code for the same CDR3. The rearrangement joins TRBV6-5 to TRBJ2-1, with D possibly TRBD2 on 5 matching bases. Germline-derived CDR1 and CDR2 are MNHEY and SVGAGI. Trimming removed 0 bases at V and 0 bases at J, with 6 bases between. This CDR3 is built from 15 residues. The CDR3 spells CASSYSGSSYNEQFF. In DNA form, the CDR3 reads TGTGCCAGCAGTTACTCGGGGAGCTCCTACAATGAGCAGTTCTTC.